The 29 T cell receptor beta chains in this list originate from one sample, sequenced in a study of blood T cell repertoires in COVID-19. Only in-frame clones appear in the TCRdb table, and some are missing; sequencing was by immunoSEQ multiplex PCR. The data hold a few hundred thousand clones, with around 90% observed a single time. Sequencing was carried out using peripheral blood. These receptors were obtained from a woman in her forties or fifties who had recovered from COVID-19.

The chain employs TRBV9 and TRBJ1-2; possible D gene TRBD1, 6 bases. V lost 0 bases and J lost 3, with 9 bases in between. Germline assignment: CDR1 SGDLS and CDR2 YYNGEE. This CDR3 contains 14 residues. The CDR3 nucleotides are TGTGCCAGCAGCGTAGAACAGGGCTACTATGGCTACACCTTC. This translates into CASSVEQGYYGYTF.

CDR3 protein: CASSLEGDYGYTF. In DNA, the CDR3 is TGTGCCAGCAGCTTAGAGGGAGACTATGGCTACACCTTC. V is TRBV7-2 and J is TRBJ1-2; D is undetermined. CDR3 length: 13 amino acids. The germline CDR1 and CDR2 sequences are SGHTA and FQGNSA. The V end lost 1 base, the J end lost 3 bases, and 6 bases lay between the germline ends.

V usage is TRBV27 and J usage is TRBJ1-1; 9 positions match TRBD1. The length of the CDR3 is 14 residues. Germline V CDR1 and CDR2: MNHEY, SMNVEV (reference sequence). The ends lost 5 bases at V and 7 bases at J; junction bases unmatched: 8. DNA of the CDR3: TGTGCCAGCAGTAGAACAGGGGGCGGGTTTGAAGCTTTCTTT. Its translation is CASSRTGGGFEAFF.

The CDR3 region has the DNA TGCAGTGCTAGAGCGCGCCATACGCAGTATTTT. This sequence encodes CSARARHTQYF. The chain couples TRBV20-1 to TRBJ2-3; D not resolved. The germline V gene encodes CDR1 DFQATT and CDR2 SNEGSKA (reference sequence). CDR3 length equals 11 residues. The V and J ends lost 1 base and 7 bases respectively, with 6 bases between them.

CDR3 nucleotide sequence: TGTGCCAGTAGGCGGACAGGCGGGAGGTACGAGCAGTACTTC. Its translation is CASRRTGGRYEQYF. The V call is TRBV19, the J call TRBJ2-7; weak D call: TRBD2 (8 bases). CDR3 size: 14 residues. Germline V gene sequence: CDR1 LNHDA, CDR2 SQIVND (reference sequence). V lost 6 bases and J 4 bases, leaving 16 bases between the germline ends.

The genes are TRBV10-3 and TRBJ2-7; D gene uncertain. Deletions cut 4 bases from V and 3 bases from J, with 7 bases between. Germline V gene data show CDR1 as ENHRY and CDR2 as SYGVKD. The length of the CDR3 is 12 residues. The CDR3 loop is CAISGGSYEQYF. DNA for the CDR3: TGTGCCATCAGTGGTGGCAGCTACGAGCAGTACTTC.

The CDR3 loop is CASSFITSGGYEQYF. The CDR3 DNA is TGCGCCAGCAGCTTTATTACTAGCGGGGGGTACGAGCAGTACTTC. The rearrangement uses TRBV5-1 and TRBJ2-7, with TRBD2 matching 12 bases. Trimming removed 2 bases from V and 4 bases from J; junction bases left unmatched: 4. This CDR3 comprises 15 residues. Per germline, CDR1 SGHRS and CDR2 YFSETQ.

The chain joins TRBV2 to TRBJ1-2; tentative D call: TRBD1 (6 bases). The germline V gene encodes CDR1 SNHLY and CDR2 FYNNEI. V lost 3 bases to trimming and J lost 4 bases, with 21 bases between them. CDR3 size: 17 residues. Written as DNA, the CDR3 is TGTGCCAGCAGTGACCCCAGGGGCAATCAAAGAGGCTATGGCTACACCTTC. This gives the protein CASSDPRGNQRGYGYTF.

As to this clone: The junction shows a germline mismatch at one end, possibly a read error. The chain links TRBV9 to TRBJ1-3; 7 positions agree with TRBD1. Per germline, CDR1 SGDLS and CDR2 YYNGEE. This CDR3 contains 16 residues. In nucleotides, the CDR3 is TGCGCCAGCAGCAATAGGGGGCGGCTCTCTGGAAACACCATATATTTT. It encodes CASSNRGRLSGNTIYF.

This chain links TRBV25-1 with TRBJ2-2, with TRBD1 identical over 7 bases. The CDR3 is made up of 16 amino acids. Per germline, CDR1 MGHDK and CDR2 SYGVNS. After removal of 2 bases from V and 0 bases from J, the junction contained 3 bases not matched to a gene. In DNA, the CDR3 is TGTGCCAGCAGTGAACTCGGACAGGCGAACACCGGGGAGCTGTTTTTT. This translates into CASSELGQANTGELFF. Filled out from reference TRBV25-1 and TRBJ2-2, the complete variable domain reads EADIYQTPRYLVIGTGKKITLECSQTMGHDKMYWYQQDPGMELHLIHYSYGVNSTEKGDLSSESTVSRIRTEHFPLTLESARPSHTSQYLCASSELGQANTGELFFGEGSRLTVL.

The V call is TRBV28, the J call TRBJ1-1; no clear D gene. Germline V gene lookup returns CDR1 MDHEN and CDR2 SYDVKM. The CDR3 spans 15 residues. V was clipped by 7 bases and J by 1 base, with 16 bases between them. The CDR3 sequence: CASKTAGSWNTEAFF. Written as DNA, the CDR3 is TGTGCCAGCAAGACCGCCGGGTCTTGGAACACTGAAGCTTTCTTT.

The rearrangement joins TRBV5-1 to TRBJ2-3; the D gene is possibly TRBD2 (5 bases). Looked up from germline, CDR1 is SGHRS and CDR2 is YFSETQ. The CDR3 covers 18 residues. V was pared by 2 bases and J by 1 base, with 20 bases between. The CDR3 protein is CASSFDGSGSGRTDTQYF. The CDR3 DNA follows: TGCGCCAGCAGCTTCGACGGTTCGGGGTCCGGCCGCACAGATACGCAGTATTTT.

The chain recombines TRBV28 with TRBJ2-3, with a weak D call TRBD1 (5 bases). Germline-derived CDR1 and CDR2 are MDHEN and SYDVKM. V lost 10 bases and J lost 2, with 10 bases in between. CDR3 length: 12 residues. In DNA, the CDR3 is TGTGCCACCGACAGTTCCACAGATACGCAGTATTTT. Translation gives CATDSSTDTQYF. The whole variable domain, remainder taken from reference TRBV28 and TRBJ2-3, is DVKVTQSSRYLVKRTGEKVFLECVQDMDHENMFWYRQDPGLGLRLIYFSYDVKMKEKGDIPEGYSVSREKKERFSLILESASTNQTSMYLCATDSSTDTQYFGPGTRLTVL.

The DNA for the CDR3 is TGCGCCAGCAGCTCGGCGACAGCCTATGGCTACACCTTC. This codes for CASSSATAYGYTF. V and J are TRBV5-1 and TRBJ1-2, with D possibly being TRBD1 (5 bases). The CDR3 sequence is 13 residues long. The germline gives CDR1 SGHRS, CDR2 YFSETQ. Trimming removed 3 bases from V and 4 bases from J, with 10 bases in between.

The genes are TRBV5-1 and TRBJ2-3, with D possibly being TRBD1 (5 bases). There are 16 residues in the CDR3. Germline CDR1 is SGHRS and CDR2 is YFSETQ. The germline V and J ends were trimmed by 4 bases and 5 bases, with 20 bases remaining between them. The CDR3 region has the DNA TGCGCCAGCAGCCACGGCGTATTCGGAAGGGGAGATACGCAGTATTTT. Its translation is CASSHGVFGRGDTQYF.

This clone has just one count. The chain combines TRBV19 with TRBJ2-1, with 7 bases lining up with TRBD1. CDR1 LNHDA and CDR2 SQIVND come from the germline V gene (reference sequence). CDR3 length: 14 amino acids. The V gene end was trimmed by 3 bases and the J gene end by 4 bases; junction bases not matched to a gene: 3. The CDR3: CASSIGTAYNEQFF. CDR3 coding DNA: TGTGCCAGTAGTATCGGGACAGCTTACAATGAGCAGTTCTTC.

The V gene is TRBV7-9, the J gene TRBJ2-5, with a tentative D call TRBD2 (6 bases). This CDR3 is built from 19 residues. Deletions cut 5 bases from V and 2 bases from J, with 27 bases between. Germline CDR1 reads SEHNR; CDR2 reads FQNEAQ (reference sequence). The CDR3 loop is CASSPTDRRAYPSQETQYF. The CDR3 DNA reads TGTGCCAGCAGCCCTACCGATAGGAGGGCCTACCCATCTCAAGAGACCCAGTACTTC.

The chain joins TRBV18 to TRBJ1-1; a possible D gene is TRBD1 (5 bases). From germline, CDR1 is KGHSH and CDR2 LQKENI. This CDR3 region has 16 residues. Trimming stripped 3 bases from V and 0 bases from J, with 14 bases between. The CDR3 is CASSPAGRPLNTEAFF. In DNA form, the CDR3 reads TGTGCCAGCTCACCCGCGGGACGGCCACTGAACACTGAAGCTTTCTTT.

The CDR3 is CASSIAGFQETQYF. CDR3 sequence (DNA): TGCGCCAGCAGCATTGCGGGGTTCCAAGAGACCCAGTACTTC. This rearrangement joins TRBV5-1 to TRBJ2-5; a possible D gene is TRBD2 (6 bases). CDR1 and CDR2 from the germline V gene are SGHRS and YFSETQ. The CDR3 is 14 amino acids. V dropped 4 bases and J dropped 1 base, with 11 bases sitting between them.

V is TRBV7-9 and J is TRBJ2-1, with D hard to call. Trimming shortened V by 1 base and J by 5 bases, and 15 bases separated the two germline ends. The germline V gene has CDR1 SEHNR and CDR2 FQNEAQ (reference sequence). This CDR3 is built from 16 residues. As DNA, the CDR3 is TGTGCCAGCAGCTTAGTCCAAGGAGCAACCAACAATGAGCAGTTCTTC. It codes for CASSLVQGATNNEQFF.

The chain has TRBV27 and TRBJ2-5; 7 bases fit TRBD1. V lost 8 bases, J lost 5 bases, and 8 bases stayed unmatched. The CDR3 length is 13 residues. CDR1 and CDR2 from the germline V gene are MNHEY and SMNVEV (reference sequence). CDR3 region: CASRYRGSETQYF. The CDR3 bases are TGTGCCAGCCGATACAGGGGATCTGAGACCCAGTACTTC.

The J gene is TRBJ1-5, the V gene TRBV19; D might be TRBD1 (6 bases). The CDR3 has 15 amino acids. Trimming shortened V by 2 bases and J by 4 bases, and 12 bases separated the two germline ends. The germline V gene encodes CDR1 LNHDA and CDR2 SQIVND (reference sequence). The CDR3 protein is CASSIKSGANQPQHF. The CDR3 nucleotides read TGTGCCAGTAGTATAAAGTCAGGGGCAAATCAGCCCCAGCATTTT.

The chain joins TRBV4-3 to TRBJ2-3; D is perhaps TRBD2 (6 bases). The V gene's germline CDR1 is LGHNA and CDR2 YSLEER. V lost 4 bases and J 6 bases, leaving 14 bases between the germline ends. The CDR3 has 14 amino acids. The CDR3 DNA sequence: TGCGCCAGCAGCCCCGGGGGACCCTCGGATACGCAGTATTTT. It codes for CASSPGGPSDTQYF.

The rearrangement uses TRBV5-1 and TRBJ2-6; TRBD2 is a possible D gene (5 bases). Trimming stripped 4 bases from V and 0 bases from J, with 8 bases between. Germline CDR1 SGHRS, CDR2 YFSETQ. This CDR3 contains 15 residues. The CDR3 DNA reads as TGCGCCAGCAGCCCGGGGAGCTCTGGGGCCAACGTCCTGACTTTC. Translated, it gives CASSPGSSGANVLTF.

CDR3 in DNA: TGTGCCAGCATTAGGGAGGACAGGGGCTACGAGCAGTACTTC. This gives the protein CASIREDRGYEQYF. V gene TRBV6-5 combines with J gene TRBJ2-7; the match to TRBD1 covers 9 bases. This CDR3 contains 14 residues. Germline V CDR1 and CDR2: MNHEY, SVGAGI. The J segment lost 3 bases and the V segment lost 7 bases, leaving 7 bases of the junction unmatched.

This chain joins TRBV18 and TRBJ2-7; 8 nucleotides align to TRBD2. The ends lost 5 bases at V and 0 bases at J; junction bases unmatched: 12. Germline V gives CDR1 KGHSH, CDR2 LQKENI. The CDR3 has 17 amino acids. The CDR3 is CASSEFTSGLSSYEQYF. The CDR3, as DNA: TGTGCCAGCTCAGAATTTACTAGCGGACTAAGCTCCTACGAGCAGTACTTC. Full variable domain (missing parts from reference TRBV18 and TRBJ2-7): NAGVMQNPRHLVRRRGQEARLRCSPMKGHSHVYWYRQLPEEGLKFMVYLQKENIIDESGMPKERFSAEFPKEGPSILRIQQVVRGDSAAYFCASSEFTSGLSSYEQYFGPGTRLTVT.

This chain uses TRBV7-9 with TRBJ1-3, with D perhaps TRBD1 (5 bases). V shed 5 bases and J shed 6 bases, with 11 bases lying between them. Germline V gene data show CDR1 as SEHNR and CDR2 as FQNEAQ (reference sequence). The CDR3 sequence is 13 residues long. This chain's CDR3 is CASSDSRENTIYF. CDR3 nucleotide sequence: TGTGCCAGCAGCGACTCCAGGGAAAACACCATATATTTT.

The genes are TRBV15 and TRBJ2-7; D is uncertain. There are 14 residues in the CDR3. Looked up from germline, CDR1 is LNHNV and CDR2 is YYDKDF (reference sequence). Trimming shortened V by 1 base and J by 0 bases, and 7 bases separated the two germline ends. CDR3 coding DNA: TGTGCCACCAGCAGAGCGAGTACCTCCTACGAGCAGTACTTC. Protein: CATSRASTSYEQYF.

Only a few counts were recorded for this clone. The CDR3 sequence: CASSQSGLGGAATDTQYF. In DNA, the CDR3 is TGCGCCAGCAGTCAATCGGGGCTTGGGGGGGCAGCCACAGATACGCAGTATTTT. The V and J genes are TRBV23-1 and TRBJ2-3; D might be TRBD2 (7 bases). TRBV23-1 counts as an open reading frame of uncertain function. The CDR3 extends over 18 amino acids. V was cut by 0 bases and J by 2 bases, with 18 bases left in between.